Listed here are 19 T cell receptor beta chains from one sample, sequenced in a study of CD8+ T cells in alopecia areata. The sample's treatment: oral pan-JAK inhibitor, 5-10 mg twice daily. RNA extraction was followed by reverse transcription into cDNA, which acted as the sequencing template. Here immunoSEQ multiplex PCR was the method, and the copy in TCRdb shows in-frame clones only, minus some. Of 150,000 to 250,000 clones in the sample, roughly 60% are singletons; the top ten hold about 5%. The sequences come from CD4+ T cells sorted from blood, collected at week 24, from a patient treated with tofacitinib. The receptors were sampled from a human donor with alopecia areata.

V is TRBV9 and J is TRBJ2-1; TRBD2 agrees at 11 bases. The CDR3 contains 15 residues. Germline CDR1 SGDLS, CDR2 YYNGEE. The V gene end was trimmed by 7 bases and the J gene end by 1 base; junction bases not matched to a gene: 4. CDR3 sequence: CASSGTSGSYNEQFF. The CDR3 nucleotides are TGTGCCAGCTCGGGGACTAGCGGTTCCTACAATGAGCAGTTCTTC.

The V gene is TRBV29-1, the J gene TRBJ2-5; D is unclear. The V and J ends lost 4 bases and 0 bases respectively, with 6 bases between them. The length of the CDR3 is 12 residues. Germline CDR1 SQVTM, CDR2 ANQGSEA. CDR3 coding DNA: TGCAGCGTTGTCAGGAACCAAGAGACCCAGTACTTC. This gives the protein CSVVRNQETQYF.

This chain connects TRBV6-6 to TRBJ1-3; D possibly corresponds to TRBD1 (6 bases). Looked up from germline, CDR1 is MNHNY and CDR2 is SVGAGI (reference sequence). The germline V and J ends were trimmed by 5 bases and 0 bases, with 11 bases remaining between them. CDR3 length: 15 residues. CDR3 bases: TGTGCCAGCAGTCCGACAGGCCTCTCTGGAAACACCATATATTTT. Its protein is CASSPTGLSGNTIYF.

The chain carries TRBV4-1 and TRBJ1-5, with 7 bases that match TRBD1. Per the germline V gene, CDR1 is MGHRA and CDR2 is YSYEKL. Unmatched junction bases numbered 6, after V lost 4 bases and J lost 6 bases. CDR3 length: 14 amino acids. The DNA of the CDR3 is TGCGCCAGCAGCCGCCAGGGGGACAGTCAGCCCCAGCATTTT. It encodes CASSRQGDSQPQHF.

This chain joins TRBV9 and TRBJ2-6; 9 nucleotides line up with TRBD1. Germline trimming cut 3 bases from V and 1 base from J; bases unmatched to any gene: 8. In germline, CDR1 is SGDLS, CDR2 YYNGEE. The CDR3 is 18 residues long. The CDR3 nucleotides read TGTGCCAGCAGCGCGACGGGACAGGGTTCATCTGGGGCCAACGTCCTGACTTTC. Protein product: CASSATGQGSSGANVLTF.

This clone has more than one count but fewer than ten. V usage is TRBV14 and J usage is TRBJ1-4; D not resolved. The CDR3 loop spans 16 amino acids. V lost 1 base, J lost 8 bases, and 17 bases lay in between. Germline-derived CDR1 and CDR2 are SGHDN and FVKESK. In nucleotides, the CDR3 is TGTGCCAGCAGCCAAGGAAGATGGGGAGCGAGGGAAAAACTGTTTTTT. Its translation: CASSQGRWGAREKLFF.

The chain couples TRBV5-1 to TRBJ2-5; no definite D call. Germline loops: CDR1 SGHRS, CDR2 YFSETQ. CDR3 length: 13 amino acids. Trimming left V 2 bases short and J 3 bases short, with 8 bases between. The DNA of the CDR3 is TGCGCCAGCAGCTTTACAGAGGAAGAGACCCAGTACTTC. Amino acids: CASSFTEEETQYF.

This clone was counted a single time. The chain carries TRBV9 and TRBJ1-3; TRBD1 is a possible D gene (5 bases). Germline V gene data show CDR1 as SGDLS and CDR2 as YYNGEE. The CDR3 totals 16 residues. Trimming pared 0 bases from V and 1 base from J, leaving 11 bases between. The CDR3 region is CASSVAGQVSGNTIYF. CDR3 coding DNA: TGTGCCAGCAGCGTAGCAGGGCAAGTTTCTGGAAACACCATATATTTT.

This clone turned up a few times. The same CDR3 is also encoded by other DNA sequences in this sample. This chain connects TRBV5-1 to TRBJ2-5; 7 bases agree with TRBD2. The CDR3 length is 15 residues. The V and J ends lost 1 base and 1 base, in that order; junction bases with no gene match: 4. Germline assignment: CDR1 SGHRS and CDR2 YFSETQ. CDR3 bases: TGCGCCAGCAGCTTGCTCTCTAGCGGCCAAGAGACCCAGTACTTC. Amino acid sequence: CASSLLSSGQETQYF.

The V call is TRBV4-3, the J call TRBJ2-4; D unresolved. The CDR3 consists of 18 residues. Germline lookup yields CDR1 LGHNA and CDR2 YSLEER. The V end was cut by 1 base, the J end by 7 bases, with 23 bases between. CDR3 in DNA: TGCGCCAGCAGCCAAGGGGTCTTAGTTTCGCAGGCCGGGAACATTCAGTACTTC. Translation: CASSQGVLVSQAGNIQYF.

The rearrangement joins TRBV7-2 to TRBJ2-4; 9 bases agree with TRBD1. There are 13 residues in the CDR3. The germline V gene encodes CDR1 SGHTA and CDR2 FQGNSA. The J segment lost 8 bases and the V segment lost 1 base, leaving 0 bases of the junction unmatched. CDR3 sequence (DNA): TGTGCCAGCAGCTTAGGGGACAGGGACATTCAGTACTTC. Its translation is CASSLGDRDIQYF.

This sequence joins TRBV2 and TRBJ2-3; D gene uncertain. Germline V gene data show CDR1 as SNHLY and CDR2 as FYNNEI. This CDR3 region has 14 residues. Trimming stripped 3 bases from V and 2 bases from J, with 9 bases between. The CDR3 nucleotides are TGTGCCAGCAGTGATGGCCCCATCACAGATACGCAGTATTTT. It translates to CASSDGPITDTQYF.

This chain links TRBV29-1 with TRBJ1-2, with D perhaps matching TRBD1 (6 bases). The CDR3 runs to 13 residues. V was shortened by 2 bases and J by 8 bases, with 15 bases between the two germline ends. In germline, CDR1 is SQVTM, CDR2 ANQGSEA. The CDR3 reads CSVEFPGARGYTF. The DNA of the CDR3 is TGCAGCGTTGAATTCCCGGGGGCGAGAGGCTACACCTTC.

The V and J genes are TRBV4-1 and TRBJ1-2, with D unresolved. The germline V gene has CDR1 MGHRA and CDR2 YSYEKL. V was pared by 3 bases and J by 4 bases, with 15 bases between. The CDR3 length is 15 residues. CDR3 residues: CASSQEPTAIYGYTF. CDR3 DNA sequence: TGCGCCAGCAGCCAGGAACCCACAGCGATCTATGGCTACACCTTC.

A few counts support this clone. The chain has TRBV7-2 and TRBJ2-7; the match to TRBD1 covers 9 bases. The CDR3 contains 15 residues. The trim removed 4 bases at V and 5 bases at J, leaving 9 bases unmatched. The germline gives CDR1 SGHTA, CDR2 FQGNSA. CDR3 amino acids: CASSSGTGWKNEQYF. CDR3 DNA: TGTGCCAGCAGCTCCGGGACAGGGTGGAAAAACGAGCAGTACTTC.

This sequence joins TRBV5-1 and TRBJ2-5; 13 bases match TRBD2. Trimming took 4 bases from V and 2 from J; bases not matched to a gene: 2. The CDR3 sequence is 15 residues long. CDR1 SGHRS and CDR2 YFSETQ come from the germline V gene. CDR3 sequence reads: CASSPGLAGQETQYF. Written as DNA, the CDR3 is TGCGCCAGCAGCCCGGGACTAGCGGGGCAAGAGACCCAGTACTTC. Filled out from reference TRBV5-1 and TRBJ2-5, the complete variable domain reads KAGVTQTPRYLIKTRGQQVTLSCSPISGHRSVSWYQQTPGQGLQFLFEYFSETQRNKGNFPGRFSGRQFSNSRSEMNVSTLELGDSALYLCASSPGLAGQETQYFGPGTRLLVL.

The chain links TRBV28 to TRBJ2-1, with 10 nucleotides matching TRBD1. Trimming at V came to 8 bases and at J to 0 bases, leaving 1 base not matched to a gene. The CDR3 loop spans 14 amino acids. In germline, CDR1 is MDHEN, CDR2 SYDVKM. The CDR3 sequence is CASWTGGSYNEQFF. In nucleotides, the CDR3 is TGTGCCAGCTGGACAGGGGGCTCCTACAATGAGCAGTTCTTC.

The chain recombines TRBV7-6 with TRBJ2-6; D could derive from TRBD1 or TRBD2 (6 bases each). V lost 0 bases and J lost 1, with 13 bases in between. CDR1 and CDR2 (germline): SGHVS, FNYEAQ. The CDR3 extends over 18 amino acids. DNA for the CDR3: TGTGCCAGCAGCTTAGCGTGGGGGGCAGGGTCTGGGGCCAACGTCCTGACTTTC. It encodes CASSLAWGAGSGANVLTF.

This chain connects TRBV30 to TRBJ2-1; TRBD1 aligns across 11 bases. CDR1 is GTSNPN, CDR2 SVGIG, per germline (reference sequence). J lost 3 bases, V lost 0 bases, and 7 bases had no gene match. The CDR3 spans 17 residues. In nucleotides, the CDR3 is TGTGCCTGGAGTGTACGAGTGGGGACAGGGGGCTACAATGAGCAGTTCTTC. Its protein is CAWSVRVGTGGYNEQFF.